The 24 T cell receptor beta chains presented below share a single source sample, sequenced in a study of regulatory T cells in long-lasting Graves disease. The time point: newly diagnosed GD, antithyroid drugs for less than 3 months. Construction of the TCR library relied on RNA isolated from PBMCs. For TCR beta, libraries came from iRepertoire HTBI primers and Arm-PCR of CDR3 regions. TCRdb used MiXCR to reprocess the multiplex PCR reads, holding one entry per CDR3 protein. The repertoire includes about 470,000 distinct CDR3 sequences, roughly 17% of them detected once, and 12% sits in the top ten. The sample was also reused in another study, on T cells in Graves' hyperthyroidism and ophthalmopathy.

This specimen was peripheral blood mononuclear cells (PBMCs), taken at new diagnosis, from a patient treated with antithyroid drugs. The receptors come from a man in his forties with Graves disease.

This clonotype has just a few counts. The chain carries TRBV20-1 and TRBJ1-6, with D possibly being TRBD1 (6 bases). The V gene's germline CDR1 is DFQATT and CDR2 SNEGSKA (reference sequence). The length of the CDR3 is 12 residues. The V end was cut by 5 bases, the J end by 5 bases, with 7 bases between. The chain's CDR3 is CSARQDNSPLHF. CDR3 bases: TGCAGTGCTCGACAGGATAATTCACCCCTCCACTTT.

The rearrangement uses TRBV15 and TRBJ2-1; D unresolved. The CDR3 extends over 13 amino acids. Trimming took 0 bases from V and 12 from J, leaving 12 bases between them. Germline V gene data show CDR1 as LNHNV and CDR2 as YYDKDF (reference sequence). CDR3 in DNA: TGTGCCACCAGCAGAGATAACTTAAGGCTGCAGTTCTTC. Translation gives CATSRDNLRLQFF.

At least ten counts were recorded for this clonotype. The CDR3 coding sequence is TGTGCCAGCAGTTTAGGACAGGCGGGCACTGAAGCTTTCTTT. Residues: CASSLGQAGTEAFF. This rearrangement joins TRBV12-3 or TRBV12-4 to TRBJ1-1, with D perhaps matching TRBD1 (6 bases). The CDR3 contains 14 residues. With 1 base removed from V and 4 bases from J, the gap between germline ends came to 10 bases.

As regards this clonotype: Possible read error: a much larger clone is one base away. This sequence joins TRBV2 and TRBJ2-7; no reliable D call. The length of the CDR3 is 15 residues. Germline CDR1 is SNHLY and CDR2 is FYNNEI. Trimming shortened V by 3 bases and J by 0 bases, and 12 bases separated the two germline ends. The DNA for the CDR3 is TGTGCCAGCAGTGATTCACGGCGGAGCTCCTACGAGCAGTACTTC. Translation: CASSDSRRSSYEQYF.

This chain connects TRBV6-1 to TRBJ2-3, with 9 bases that match TRBD2. The CDR3 is 17 amino acids. V shed 6 bases, J shed 8 bases, and the junction held 18 bases outside the gene matches. Looked up from germline, CDR1 is MNHNS and CDR2 is SASEGT. The CDR3 sequence: CASRSPRGGAGNGTQYF. In nucleotides, the CDR3 is TGTGCCAGCAGATCCCCCCGCGGGGGGGCCGGCAACGGTACGCAGTATTTT.

This clonotype was observed at least ten times. At one end, the junction sequence differs from germline, possibly due to a read error. The chain joins TRBV30 to TRBJ2-1; tentative D call: TRBD2 (5 bases). The CDR3 runs to 14 residues. CDR1 and CDR2 from the germline V gene are GTSNPN and SVGIG (reference sequence). The CDR3 sequence is CALSLRVGWNEQFF. The DNA of the CDR3 is TGTGCCTTGAGTCTGCGGGTCGGCTGGAATGAGCAGTTCTTC.

The chain combines TRBV7-9 with TRBJ2-7, with TRBD1 matching over 7 bases. This CDR3 contains 16 residues. Germline V CDR1 and CDR2: SEHNR, FQNEAQ (reference sequence). V lost 2 bases, J lost 3 bases, and 10 bases stayed unmatched. The CDR3 DNA reads as TGTGCCAGCAGCTTACCCTCGGGACAGATTAACTACGAGCAGTACTTC. This translates into CASSLPSGQINYEQYF.

In DNA form, the CDR3 reads TGTGCCAGCAGCCAAGGACAGGGGGCGGTTGGGGGGTCTGGCTACACCTTC. Encoded protein: CASSQGQGAVGGSGYTF. The chain uses TRBV5-4 and TRBJ1-2; 11 nucleotides match TRBD1. This CDR3 comprises 17 residues. V trimming: 4 bases; J trimming: 7 bases; junction bases outside the gene matches: 15. Per germline, CDR1 SGHNT and CDR2 YYREEE (reference sequence).

This clonotype showed up just a few times. V gene TRBV12-3 or TRBV12-4 combines with J gene TRBJ2-3; maybe TRBD2 (5 bases). This CDR3 comprises 14 residues. V was trimmed by 3 bases and J by 5 bases, leaving 12 bases between them. CDR3 nucleotide sequence: TGTGCCAGCAGTTTCGGGGATCGTGGAGATACGCAGTATTTT. This sequence encodes CASSFGDRGDTQYF.

This clonotype has only a few counts. The genes are TRBV5-1 and TRBJ1-1; no firm D call. The germline CDR1 and CDR2 sequences are SGHRS and YFSETQ. V was shortened by 3 bases and J by 1 base, with 10 bases between the two germline ends. CDR3 length: 14 residues. The CDR3 spells CASSSYLENTEAFF. The CDR3, as DNA: TGCGCCAGCAGCTCCTATCTGGAGAACACTGAAGCTTTCTTT.

This clonotype was observed a few times. The genes are TRBV5-1 and TRBJ2-5; TRBD1 matches 7 bases. CDR1 and CDR2 from the germline V gene are SGHRS and YFSETQ. Trimming took 4 bases from V and 4 from J; bases not matched to a gene: 10. The CDR3 runs to 15 residues. The CDR3 region is CASSPGRGLRETQYF. The CDR3 DNA follows: TGCGCCAGCAGCCCGGGCAGGGGGTTGCGAGAGACCCAGTACTTC.

This clonotype occurred many times. This chain links TRBV5-1 with TRBJ1-4; 7 positions agree with TRBD1. Looked up from germline, CDR1 is SGHRS and CDR2 is YFSETQ. V lost 0 bases to trimming and J lost 6 bases; unmatched junction nucleotides: 2. The CDR3 is 14 residues long. The chain's CDR3 is CASSLAGTDEKLFF. The CDR3 DNA follows: TGCGCCAGCAGCTTGGCCGGGACAGATGAAAAACTGTTTTTT.

This clonotype was detected only a few times. This chain joins TRBV28 and TRBJ1-2; D possibly corresponds to TRBD1 (6 bases). There are 15 residues in the CDR3. V was clipped by 1 base and J by 2 bases, with 11 bases between them. In germline, CDR1 is MDHEN, CDR2 SYDVKM. CDR3 in amino acids: CASSLSDRKNYGYTF. In nucleotides, the CDR3 is TGTGCCAGCAGTTTATCGGACAGAAAGAACTATGGCTACACCTTC.

This clonotype was counted many times. V is TRBV11-3 and J is TRBJ2-1; 13 nucleotides match TRBD2. This CDR3 contains 17 residues. Losses at the gene ends were 4 bases for V and 0 bases for J; bases not matched to a gene: 3. Looked up from germline, CDR1 is SGHNT and CDR2 is YENEEA. In nucleotides, the CDR3 is TGTGCCAGCAGCTCTTGGACTAGCGGGAGCTCCTACAATGAGCAGTTCTTC. Protein sequence: CASSSWTSGSSYNEQFF.

This clonotype showed up many times. V and J are TRBV2 and TRBJ2-3; no firm D call. The V gene's germline CDR1 is SNHLY and CDR2 FYNNEI. The ends were cut back, 5 bases at V and 10 bases at J, with 4 bases in the middle. The CDR3 is 9 amino acids. CDR3: CASSTAQYF. The CDR3 nucleotides are TGTGCCAGCAGTACGGCGCAGTATTTT.

In DNA, the CDR3 is TGTGCCACCGACGGGGCGGGGGCTCTGCCTGGGGCCAACGTCCTGACTTTC. Residues: CATDGAGALPGANVLTF. The chain is built from TRBV28 and TRBJ2-6; tentative D call: TRBD2 (7 bases). The CDR3 is 17 amino acids. CDR1 and CDR2 from the germline V gene are MDHEN and SYDVKM. Deletions cut 10 bases from V and 2 bases from J, with 21 bases between. The full variable domain, with the rest looked up from reference TRBV28 and TRBJ2-6, is DVKVTQSSRYLVKRTGEKVFLECVQDMDHENMFWYRQDPGLGLRLIYFSYDVKMKEKGDIPEGYSVSREKKERFSLILESASTNQTSMYLCATDGAGALPGANVLTFGAGSRLTVL.

This clonotype came up a few times. The J gene is TRBJ2-6, the V gene TRBV7-3, with D perhaps being TRBD1 or TRBD2 (5 bases each). The germline V and J ends were trimmed by 1 base and 0 bases, with 16 bases remaining between them. Germline lookup yields CDR1 SGHTA and CDR2 FQGTGA. CDR3 length equals 19 residues. DNA of the CDR3: TGTGCCAGCAGCTTAATTGGACCCGGGGCGCTCTCTGGGGCCAACGTCCTGACTTTC. Translation gives CASSLIGPGALSGANVLTF. Supplemented by reference TRBV7-3 and TRBJ2-6, the full variable domain reads GAGVSQTPSNKVTEKGKYVELRCDPISGHTALYWYRQSLGQGPEFLIYFQGTGAADDSGLPNDRFFAVRPEGSVSTLKIQRTERGDSAVYLCASSLIGPGALSGANVLTFGAGSRLTVL.

This clonotype was counted between two and nine times. Being one base from a much bigger clone, this may be a read error. V usage is TRBV28 and J usage is TRBJ2-3, with 10 bases identical to TRBD1. The J call may not be correct, given that the DNA end is closer to TRBJ2-7. Germline-derived CDR1 and CDR2 are MDHEN and SYDVKM. The CDR3 totals 15 residues. The CDR3: CASSFPGTGAYKQYF. DNA of the CDR3: TGTGCCAGCAGTTTCCCAGGGACAGGGGCTTACAAGCAGTACTTC.

In this sample, this clonotype turned up many times. The chain recombines TRBV2 with TRBJ2-3, with a possible D match to TRBD2 (6 bases). The V and J ends lost 8 bases and 0 bases respectively, with 12 bases between them. The germline V gene encodes CDR1 SNHLY and CDR2 FYNNEI. The CDR3 has 14 amino acids. CDR3 region: CASHSGLSTDTQYF. The CDR3 nucleotides are TGTGCCAGCCACAGTGGACTAAGCACAGATACGCAGTATTTT.

J is TRBJ1-5 and V is TRBV10-3, with a weak D call TRBD1 (5 bases). Trimming took 5 bases from V and 2 from J, leaving 13 bases between them. This CDR3 region has 15 residues. CDR1 ENHRY and CDR2 SYGVKD come from the germline V gene. The CDR3 DNA is TGTGCCATCAGTATGCGGGGGTGGGGCAATCAGCCCCAGCATTTT. Protein product: CAISMRGWGNQPQHF.

This clonotype was counted only a few times. The J gene is TRBJ1-5, the V gene TRBV27, with 9 bases identical to TRBD1. The CDR3 is 15 residues long. CDR1 and CDR2 from the germline V gene are MNHEY and SMNVEV (reference sequence). The V and J ends lost 5 bases and 4 bases, in that order; junction bases with no gene match: 6. The CDR3 region is CASSGDDRGNQPQHF. The CDR3 DNA reads as TGTGCCAGCAGTGGGGATGACAGGGGGAATCAGCCCCAGCATTTT.

This clonotype has a count of ten or more. This CDR3 is CASSSPRFHEQYF. CDR3 DNA sequence: TGTGCCAGCAGCAGCCCGCGCTTCCACGAGCAGTACTTC. V gene TRBV7-9 combines with J gene TRBJ2-7; D gene uncertain. CDR3 length: 13 amino acids. Looked up from germline, CDR1 is SEHNR and CDR2 is FQNEAQ (reference sequence). Trimming left V 5 bases short and J 5 bases short, with 13 bases between.

This clonotype has at least ten counts. This chain uses TRBV20-1 with TRBJ2-2; perhaps TRBD1 as D (6 bases). The CDR3 has 15 amino acids. CDR1 DFQATT and CDR2 SNEGSKA come from the germline V gene (reference sequence). Deletions cut 1 base from V and 5 bases from J, with 14 bases between. The CDR3 loop reads CSARGLQGNTGELFF. The CDR3 nucleotides are TGCAGTGCTAGAGGTCTACAGGGAAATACCGGGGAGCTGTTTTTT.

This clonotype was observed many times. The rearrangement links TRBV28 to TRBJ1-2, with D possibly TRBD1 on 5 matching bases. Trimming pared 6 bases from V and 5 bases from J, leaving 19 bases between. CDR1 is MDHEN and CDR2 is SYDVKM in the germline V gene. The CDR3 runs to 15 residues. DNA for the CDR3: TGTGCCAGCAGCCCGCGGGGCCCCGGAGGGTATGGCTACACCTTC. Protein: CASSPRGPGGYGYTF.